This T cell receptor (beta chain) is from a study of identical twins. Study-level points and caveats: Cross-sectional statistics, not tracking of the same donors, supported the conclusions.

TCRdb processed the 5' RACE reads anew with MiXCR; each CDR3 protein has one entry. The table lists some 730,000 distinct CDR3 sequences, approximately 18% of them singletons. Regarding this clonotype: Antigen specificity is unknown.

These data also featured in a second study, about T cells expressing NK-cell markers. In that study: Of the CD8+ T cell pool in several donors, roughly 1.0-7.5% was accounted for by dominant NKG2C+ clonotypes.

The sample consisted of PBMCs. This TCR was recovered from a woman aged 18 to 35 in good health.

Written as DNA, the CDR3 is TGTGCCAGCAGCCTCGGGACTAGCGGGAGTTTGAGCTCCTACAATGAGCAGTTCTTC. It yields the protein CASSLGTSGSLSSYNEQFF. This chain joins TRBV9 and TRBJ2-1, with 14 bases fitting TRBD2. Germline V gives CDR1 SGDLS, CDR2 YYNGEE. The CDR3 is 19 residues long. The trim removed 4 bases at V and 0 bases at J, leaving 9 bases unmatched. The full variable domain, rest sourced from reference TRBV9 and TRBJ2-1, is DSGVTQTPKHLITATGQRVTLRCSPRSGDLSVYWYQQSLDQGLQFLIQYYNGEERAKGNILERFSAQQFPDLHSELNLSSLELGDSALYFCASSLGTSGSLSSYNEQFFGPGTRLTVL.